The 30 T cell receptor beta chains listed next were all sequenced from one sample in a study of blood T cell repertoires in COVID-19. Using immunoSEQ multiplex PCR, the repertoire was profiled, and TCRdb retains in-frame clones only, with some absent. The profile covers over 90,000 clones, with around nine tenths appearing a single time and just over 3% taken by the ten largest. The source material was peripheral blood. The receptors here all came from a man aged 45-65 years in a cohort sampled during active COVID-19.

CDR3 in amino acids: CASRLAGGPQETQYF. The CDR3 bases are TGTGCCAGCAGGCTCGCGGGGGGCCCCCAAGAGACCCAGTACTTC. J is TRBJ2-5 and V is TRBV3-1 (or the pseudogene TRBV3-2), with TRBD2 matching over 8 bases. CDR1 and CDR2 from the germline V gene are LGHDT and YNNKEL (reference sequence). CDR3 size: 15 residues. The V gene end was trimmed by 6 bases and the J gene end by 1 base; junction bases not matched to a gene: 7.

The chain carries TRBV29-1 and TRBJ1-1; a weak D match, TRBD1 (5 bases). Trimming pared 5 bases from V and 1 base from J, leaving 14 bases between. CDR3 size: 14 residues. CDR1 is SQVTM, CDR2 ANQGSEA, per germline. The CDR3 DNA is TGCAGCGTTATTAGGACAACAGGGAACACTGAAGCTTTCTTT. Its translation is CSVIRTTGNTEAFF.

This clone has just one count. This chain uses TRBV23-1 with TRBJ1-2, with D maybe TRBD1 (6 bases). TRBV23-1 qualifies as an ORF whose function is uncertain. This CDR3 comprises 12 residues. V was trimmed by 3 bases and J by 6 bases, leaving 8 bases between them. CDR3 coding DNA: TGCGCCAGCAGTCATTACAGGGATGGCTACACCTTC. Protein sequence: CASSHYRDGYTF.

This clone appeared a single time. The gene calls are TRBV3-1 (or the pseudogene TRBV3-2) and TRBJ2-3, with TRBD1 identical over 9 bases. Germline lookup yields CDR1 LGHDT and CDR2 YNNKEL (reference sequence). This CDR3 has 13 amino acids. Trimming cost V 4 bases and J 9 bases; bases outside gene matches: 5. The CDR3 loop reads CASSPAGTGTQYF. The CDR3 DNA follows: TGTGCCAGCAGCCCAGCAGGGACAGGGACGCAGTATTTT.

The chain recombines TRBV12-3 or TRBV12-4 with TRBJ2-7, with TRBD1 as a possible D gene (6 bases). This CDR3 comprises 13 residues. Between the trimmed V and J ends, which lost 8 bases and 1 base, there was a span of 12 bases. The CDR3 coding sequence is TGTGCCAGCTTATTGAGGGGGTCCTACGAGCAGTACTTC. As protein: CASLLRGSYEQYF.

The chain combines TRBV3-1 (or the pseudogene TRBV3-2) with TRBJ2-5, with TRBD2 identical over 7 bases. This CDR3 has 16 amino acids. V lost 0 bases and J lost 5; bases outside the gene matches: 9. Germline V gene data show CDR1 as LGHDT and CDR2 as YNNKEL (reference sequence). The DNA of the CDR3 is TGTGCCAGCAGCCAAGATTGGGGGGAGGGTGCGGAGACCCAGTACTTC. Translating gives CASSQDWGEGAETQYF.

This clone has a handful of counts. This chain uses TRBV4-1 with TRBJ2-3; the D gene is possibly TRBD1 (6 bases). The CDR3 is 15 amino acids. Germline V gene sequence: CDR1 MGHRA, CDR2 YSYEKL. V was trimmed by 6 bases and J by 2 bases, leaving 15 bases between them. The CDR3 nucleotides read TGCGCCAGCAGGTCCGAACAGGGAGCCACAGATACGCAGTATTTT. This sequence encodes CASRSEQGATDTQYF.

The rearrangement joins TRBV5-6 to TRBJ2-3, with D maybe TRBD2 (6 bases). V was shortened by 4 bases and J by 4 bases, with 13 bases between the two germline ends. CDR1 and CDR2 from the germline V gene are SGHDT and YYEEEE. There are 14 residues in the CDR3. The CDR3 nucleotides are TGTGCCAGCAGCGGCGGGGCCGGGGCAGATACGCAGTATTTT. It translates to CASSGGAGADTQYF.

The chain combines TRBV19 with TRBJ2-4; 10 nucleotides agree with TRBD1. CDR1 and CDR2 from the germline V gene are LNHDA and SQIVND (reference sequence). CDR3 length: 13 residues. With 8 bases clipped from V and 9 bases from J, the junction kept 7 bases outside the gene matches. The CDR3 is CASGGQGTGIQYF. The CDR3 DNA sequence: TGTGCCAGTGGGGGACAGGGGACGGGCATTCAGTACTTC.

The table lists this clone with a count of one. This chain joins TRBV7-8 and TRBJ2-2; 7 positions agree with TRBD1. The CDR3 consists of 15 residues. The V gene end was trimmed by 5 bases and the J gene end by 6 bases; junction bases not matched to a gene: 9. The germline V gene has CDR1 SGHVS and CDR2 FQNEAQ. CDR3 loop: CASSLDRQIAGELFF. The CDR3 region has the DNA TGTGCCAGCAGCCTGGACAGGCAAATTGCCGGGGAGCTGTTTTTT.

The chain joins TRBV2 to TRBJ1-1, with D unclear. Germline lookup yields CDR1 SNHLY and CDR2 FYNNEI. Trimming pared 0 bases from V and 0 bases from J, leaving 11 bases between. The CDR3 sequence is 16 residues long. The DNA for the CDR3 is TGTGCCAGCAGTGAAGCGCTTCGGCGGATGAACACTGAAGCTTTCTTT. Protein sequence: CASSEALRRMNTEAFF.

The rearrangement joins TRBV11-2 to TRBJ2-3; unclear D gene. Trimming stripped 3 bases from V and 6 bases from J, with 10 bases between. Germline loops: CDR1 SGHAT, CDR2 FQNNGV. The CDR3 length is 13 residues. The CDR3 DNA follows: TGTGCCAGCAGCTTCTACCCCTCGGATACGCAGTATTTT. It specifies CASSFYPSDTQYF.

This clone was picked up one time. V gene TRBV3-1 (or the pseudogene TRBV3-2) combines with J gene TRBJ2-6; 8 nucleotides agree with TRBD1. CDR1 is LGHDT and CDR2 is YNNKEL in the germline V gene (reference sequence). This CDR3 comprises 15 residues. V shed 5 bases and J 2 bases; nucleotides not matched to a gene: 2. The CDR3 nucleotides read TGTGCCAGCAGCGACAGGGGTACTGGGGCCAACGTCCTGACTTTC. The encoded protein is CASSDRGTGANVLTF.

J is TRBJ1-2 and V is TRBV4-1, with D possibly being TRBD1 (6 bases). With 4 bases removed from V and 8 bases from J, the gap between germline ends came to 11 bases. Germline assignment: CDR1 MGHRA and CDR2 YSYEKL. This CDR3 comprises 12 residues. CDR3 sequence: CASSRRQEGYTF. The CDR3 region has the DNA TGCGCCAGCAGCCGGAGACAGGAGGGCTACACCTTC.

This clone was recorded once. The rearrangement links TRBV7-9 to TRBJ1-6; D is unclear. CDR3 length equals 14 residues. The germline V gene has CDR1 SEHNR and CDR2 FQNEAQ (reference sequence). Trimming stripped 0 bases from V and 10 bases from J, with 10 bases between. The CDR3 is CASSLAGVSSPLHF. The CDR3 nucleotides read TGTGCCAGCAGCTTAGCCGGGGTCAGCTCACCCCTCCACTTT. Full variable domain (outside the CDR3, taken from reference TRBV7-9 and TRBJ1-6): DTGVSQNPRHKITKRGQNVTFRCDPISEHNRLYWYRQTLGQGPEFLTYFQNEAQLEKSRLLSDRFSAERPKGSFSTLEIQRTEQGDSAMYLCASSLAGVSSPLHFGNGTRLTVT.

The chain joins TRBV19 to TRBJ2-3; D gene uncertain. The CDR3 totals 13 residues. Trimming removed 4 bases from V and 1 base from J, with 6 bases in between. From germline, CDR1 is LNHDA and CDR2 SQIVND (reference sequence). The CDR3 nucleotides are TGTGCCAGTAGTAGGCTGGGCACAGATACGCAGTATTTT. Translated, it gives CASSRLGTDTQYF. Full variable domain (outside the CDR3, taken from reference TRBV19 and TRBJ2-3): DGGITQSPKYLFRKEGQNVTLSCEQNLNHDAMYWYRQDPGQGLRLIYYSQIVNDFQKGDIAEGYSVSREKKESFPLTVTSAQKNPTAFYLCASSRLGTDTQYFGPGTRLTVL.

V and J are TRBV10-2 and TRBJ2-3; D is uncertain. The CDR3 has 14 residues. Germline V CDR1 and CDR2: WSHSY, SAAADI. The V end lost 2 bases, the J end lost 2 bases, and 8 bases lay between the germline ends. The CDR3 DNA reads as TGCGCCAGCAGTGAGGGCAGGATCACAGATACGCAGTATTTT. Its protein is CASSEGRITDTQYF.

V gene TRBV3-1 (or the pseudogene TRBV3-2) combines with J gene TRBJ2-5, with D possibly matching TRBD1 (5 bases). The CDR3 totals 14 residues. Looked up from germline, CDR1 is LGHDT and CDR2 is YNNKEL (reference sequence). The V and J ends lost 1 base and 4 bases respectively, with 10 bases between them. The CDR3 loop reads CASSQGRVSETQYF. As DNA, the CDR3 is TGTGCCAGCAGCCAAGGCAGGGTTTCAGAGACCCAGTACTTC.

The chain employs TRBV2 and TRBJ2-5; 10 bases are a match to TRBD1. Looked up from germline, CDR1 is SNHLY and CDR2 is FYNNEI. V shed 2 bases and J 5 bases; nucleotides not matched to a gene: 5. The CDR3 totals 15 residues. CDR3 nucleotides: TGTGCCAGCAGTGAACCGACAGGGGGCGGTGAGACCCAGTACTTC. Its protein product is CASSEPTGGGETQYF.

V and J are TRBV24-1 and TRBJ2-1; maybe TRBD1 (6 bases). This CDR3 contains 14 residues. Trimming pared 5 bases from V and 9 bases from J, leaving 16 bases between. Germline CDR1 KGHDR, CDR2 SFDVKD. CDR3 sequence (DNA): TGTGCCACCAGTGTATCCGTACAGGGCGGTGAGCAGTTCTTC. Protein product: CATSVSVQGGEQFF.

The chain has TRBV6-6 and TRBJ2-1, with D perhaps matching TRBD1 (5 bases). Deletions cut 6 bases from V and 0 bases from J, with 12 bases between. CDR3 length equals 15 residues. The germline gives CDR1 MNHNY, CDR2 SVGAGI (reference sequence). This chain's CDR3 is CASSSTGLSYNEQFF. Written as DNA, the CDR3 is TGTGCCAGCAGCTCAACAGGCCTCTCCTACAATGAGCAGTTCTTC.

The chain employs TRBV9 and TRBJ1-2; D unresolved. This CDR3 has 15 amino acids. V was trimmed by 0 bases and J by 2 bases, leaving 11 bases between them. Germline-derived CDR1 and CDR2 are SGDLS and YYNGEE. The CDR3 DNA reads TGTGCCAGCAGCGTAGAGGTGGGAGGGAACTATGGCTACACCTTC. Translation gives CASSVEVGGNYGYTF.

The chain has TRBV24-1 and TRBJ2-3, with a tentative D call TRBD1 (6 bases). This CDR3 has 16 amino acids. The ends were cut back, 0 bases at V and 1 base at J, with 10 bases in the middle. CDR1 is KGHDR and CDR2 is SFDVKD in the germline V gene. CDR3 DNA sequence: TGTGCCACCAGTGATTTGGCACAGGGTGGCACAGATACGCAGTATTTT. Translating gives CATSDLAQGGTDTQYF.

The DNA for the CDR3 is TGTGCCAGTATATTTGGAGGGGCCGGGACCGGGGAGCTGTTTTTT. Translated, it gives CASIFGGAGTGELFF. The chain couples TRBV19 to TRBJ2-2, with a possible D match to TRBD2 (6 bases). The germline V gene has CDR1 LNHDA and CDR2 SQIVND (reference sequence). The CDR3 spans 15 residues. The V gene lost 7 bases and the J gene lost 5 bases, with 17 bases spanning the gap.

The rearrangement joins TRBV29-1 to TRBJ2-1, with D perhaps matching TRBD2 (6 bases). Trimming cost V 5 bases and J 5 bases, with 16 bases left between them. The CDR3 runs 14 residues. CDR1 is SQVTM, CDR2 ANQGSEA, per germline. The CDR3 sequence is CSVFQVPGDNEQFF. As DNA, the CDR3 is TGCAGCGTTTTCCAAGTTCCGGGGGACAATGAGCAGTTCTTC.

This clone has only one observation. The chain couples TRBV15 to TRBJ1-6, with D possibly matching TRBD1 (5 bases). The CDR3 length is 18 residues. Trimming pared 0 bases from V and 8 bases from J, leaving 20 bases between. CDR1 LNHNV and CDR2 YYDKDF come from the germline V gene (reference sequence). CDR3 bases: TGTGCCACCAGCAGAGATGGGTCGAGAAGGGGAAACTATTCACCCCTCCACTTT. Its protein product is CATSRDGSRRGNYSPLHF.

The CDR3 loop reads CASSEAGDNGKLFF. The CDR3 bases are TGTGCCAGCAGTGAAGCAGGGGATAACGGGAAACTGTTTTTT. V and J are TRBV6-1 and TRBJ1-4; tentative D call: TRBD1 (5 bases). Germline V gene lookup returns CDR1 MNHNS and CDR2 SASEGT. CDR3 size: 14 residues. V was shortened by 0 bases and J by 11 bases, with 13 bases between the two germline ends.

This clone has just one count. The chain employs TRBV29-1 and TRBJ2-3; TRBD2 matches 10 bases. Trimming took 7 bases from V and 4 from J; bases not matched to a gene: 8. The CDR3 length is 14 residues. Per germline, CDR1 SQVTM and CDR2 ANQGSEA. The CDR3 sequence: CSGATSGVADTQYF. Written as DNA, the CDR3 is TGCAGCGGAGCAACTAGCGGGGTGGCAGATACGCAGTATTTT.

CDR3 DNA sequence: TGTGCCAGCAGCCGACAGGCGCCCTACACCGGGGAGCTGTTTTTT. The encoded protein is CASSRQAPYTGELFF. The genes are TRBV6-5 and TRBJ2-2; possibly TRBD1 for D (6 bases). The ends were cut back, 6 bases at V and 3 bases at J, with 14 bases in the middle. Germline V gene sequence: CDR1 MNHEY, CDR2 SVGAGI. The CDR3 spans 15 residues.

The rearrangement links TRBV24-1 to TRBJ2-3; a possible D gene is TRBD1 (6 bases). This CDR3 is 17 amino acids long. Germline V gene data show CDR1 as KGHDR and CDR2 as SFDVKD. Trimming cost V 0 bases and J 2 bases, with 14 bases left between them. DNA for the CDR3: TGTGCCACCAGTGATTTGGCTGGGACAAGGCTCACAGATACGCAGTATTTT. It codes for CATSDLAGTRLTDTQYF.